This T cell receptor beta chain was observed in a study of monozygotic twins with cystic fibrosis. Trimming removed 2 bases at V and 5 bases at J, with 24 bases between. In germline, CDR1 is SGHTA, CDR2 FQGNSA. The CDR3 spans 18 residues. Libraries were prepared by immunoSEQ multiplex PCR; TCRdb keeps only in-frame clonotypes and omits some of them. Of 39,000 or so clones in the sample, about 90% were seen once. The receptor comes from a boy aged 2 to 10 with cystic fibrosis. The sequenced sample was blood. The V gene is TRBV7-2, the J gene TRBJ1-2; D perhaps matches TRBD1 (6 bases). The CDR3 nucleotides are TGTGCCAGCAGCTTAAGGTTGAGTTCCGGGGGCAAGGGGTATGGCTACACCTTC. This sequence encodes CASSLRLSSGGKGYGYTF.